The rows below give T cell receptor beta chains drawn from one sample of a study of T cells after yellow fever vaccination. MiXCR, run by TCRdb on the 5' RACE reads, gives a single entry per CDR3 protein. The sample records 620,000 or so distinct CDR3 sequences, over 9% being singletons. The specimen was PBMCs, collected on the day of the yellow fever booster vaccination. The receptors derive from a young man who received the YFV17D yellow fever vaccine. Both conserved end residues are part of each CDR3. A D gene is named only where the DNA matches it firmly. For some rows the clone size is stated as once, few or many, or as a class when expanded; others skip it.

v_gene	j_gene	d_gene	abundance	CDR3aa	CDR3nt
TRBV11-1	TRBJ2-6	TRBD2	few	CASSLGLAAGANVLTF	TGTGCCAGCAGCTTAGGTCTAGCGGCTGGGGCCAACGTCCTGACTTTC
TRBV30	TRBJ2-2	NA	few	CAWGVSTRELFF	TGTGCCTGGGGAGTCAGTACACGGGAGCTGTTTTTT
TRBV5-1	TRBJ2-7	TRBD1	NA	CASSEGGLDEQYF	TGCGCCAGCAGCGAAGGGGGCCTGGACGAGCAGTACTTC
TRBV6-2/TRBV6-3	TRBJ1-2	NA	many	CASSLTGNYGYTF	TGTGCCAGCAGTCTAACAGGGAACTATGGCTACACCTTC
TRBV6-4	TRBJ2-2	NA	NA	CASIAPGELFF	TGTGCCAGCATAGCTCCCGGGGAGCTGTTTTTT
TRBV7-2	TRBJ2-1	NA	many	CASSSGTPYNEQFF	TGTGCCAGCAGCTCCGGGACTCCCTACAATGAGCAGTTCTTC
TRBV4-3	TRBJ2-7	NA	few	CASSQDLGSRGGVYEQYF	TGCGCCAGCAGCCAAGATTTAGGTAGCAGGGGGGGGGTCTACGAGCAGTACTTC
TRBV3-1	TRBJ2-1	TRBD2	NA	CASSQGGTAGGFYNEQFF	TGTGCCAGCAGCCAGGGTGGGACAGCGGGGGGATTTTACAATGAGCAGTTCTTC
TRBV7-2	TRBJ1-1	NA	few	CASSLDRLMNTEAFF	TGTGCCAGCAGCTTAGATAGGTTAATGAACACTGAAGCTTTCTTT
TRBV5-1	TRBJ1-3	TRBD1	few	CASSLQGIGGNTIYF	TGCGCCAGCAGCTTACAGGGGATCGGAGGAAACACCATATATTTT
TRBV29-1	TRBJ2-7	NA	NA	CSVAQGPYEQYF	TGCAGCGTTGCCCAGGGCCCCTACGAGCAGTACTTC
TRBV25-1	TRBJ1-2	NA	few	CASSPMGTYGYTF	TGTGCCAGCAGTCCTATGGGAACCTATGGCTACACCTTC
TRBV24-1	TRBJ2-7	NA	NA	CATSDLLGPSYEQYF	TGTGCCACCAGTGATTTGCTTGGGCCGTCCTACGAGCAGTACTTC
TRBV6-2/TRBV6-3	TRBJ2-5	TRBD2	NA	CASSPMVAPGTSGKIVETQYF	TGTGCCAGCAGTCCGATGGTCGCCCCCGGGACTAGCGGGAAAATAGTGGAGACCCAGTACTTC
TRBV20-1	TRBJ1-2	NA	few	CSARVGTGYTF	TGCAGTGCTAGAGTAGGGACCGGCTACACCTTC
TRBV2	TRBJ1-4	NA	NA	CASRRMATNEKLFF	TGTGCCAGCAGGCGAATGGCCACTAATGAAAAACTGTTTTTT
TRBV12-3/TRBV12-4	TRBJ2-6	NA	NA	CASSSAGIANVLTF	TGTGCCAGCAGTTCAGCAGGGATTGCCAACGTCCTGACTTTC
TRBV13	TRBJ2-1	TRBD2	NA	CASSLERELHNEQFF	TGTGCCAGCAGCTTAGAGCGGGAATTACACAATGAGCAGTTCTTC
TRBV10-3	TRBJ2-7	NA	NA	CAIMMGSEQYF	TGTGCCATCATGATGGGGTCCGAGCAGTACTTC
TRBV21-1	TRBJ2-7	NA	few	CASIDRETFYEQYF	TGTGCCAGCATCGATAGGGAGACCTTCTACGAGCAGTACTTC
TRBV10-3	TRBJ2-7	NA	few	CAVSGGTTSITYEQYF	TGTGCCGTCTCCGGCGGGACAACCTCTATAACCTACGAGCAGTACTTC
TRBV6-1	TRBJ2-7	TRBD2	NA	CATTSPGLAREQYF	TGTGCCACCACATCACCGGGACTAGCACGGGAGCAGTACTTC
TRBV20-1	TRBJ2-3	NA	NA	CSAPPGEMFTDTQYF	TGCAGTGCCCCCCCAGGGGAGATGTTCACAGATACGCAGTATTTT
TRBV18	TRBJ2-3	TRBD1	NA	CASSRSGQGGTDTQYF	TGTGCCAGCTCACGATCCGGACAGGGGGGCACAGATACGCAGTATTTT
TRBV15	TRBJ2-7	TRBD2	NA	CATSRDFPSSTSAYEQYF	TGTGCCACCAGCAGAGATTTCCCCAGTTCGACTAGCGCCTACGAGCAGTACTTC
TRBV10-3	TRBJ1-1	TRBD1	NA	CATRTGVAHNTEAFF	TGTGCCACCCGGACAGGGGTTGCCCACAACACTGAAGCTTTCTTT